The 27 T cell receptor beta chains reported below all come from one sample, sequenced in a study of cytomegalovirus exposure and HLA in healthy donors. The PCR ran on 60 Vbeta and 13 Jbeta primers. Only in-frame clones appear in the TCRdb table, and some are missing; sequencing was by immunoSEQ multiplex PCR. The table lists 200,000 to 250,000 clones, around 80% of them singletons. The sample taken for sequencing was PBMCs. The receptors derive from a boy younger than 18 in good health and CMV-seronegative.

The chain employs TRBV7-9 and TRBJ1-5; D is possibly TRBD1 (5 bases). This CDR3 is built from 15 residues. Deletions cut 5 bases from V and 0 bases from J, with 11 bases between. In germline, CDR1 is SEHNR, CDR2 FQNEAQ (reference sequence). The CDR3 nucleotides are TGTGCCAGCAGCCGGGGCGGGGGTAGCAATCAGCCCCAGCATTTT. Encoded protein: CASSRGGGSNQPQHF.

The chain joins TRBV27 to TRBJ2-7, with D possibly being TRBD2 (6 bases). Trimming took 6 bases from V and 3 from J, leaving 15 bases between them. The CDR3 is made up of 14 amino acids. Germline loops: CDR1 MNHEY, CDR2 SMNVEV (reference sequence). CDR3 in amino acids: CASSYTGVNYEQYF. The CDR3 coding sequence is TGTGCCAGCAGCTACACGGGGGTTAACTACGAGCAGTACTTC.

This clone has more than one count but fewer than ten. This chain uses TRBV11-3 with TRBJ2-7, with D possibly being TRBD1 (5 bases). The CDR3 runs 16 residues. Trimming removed 3 bases at V and 3 bases at J, with 18 bases between. Germline V gives CDR1 SGHNT, CDR2 YENEEA. The CDR3 sequence is CASSLGVWGLIYEQYF. In DNA form, the CDR3 reads TGTGCCAGCAGCTTGGGCGTCTGGGGCCTAATCTACGAGCAGTACTTC. Together with reference TRBV11-3 and TRBJ2-7, the CDR3 gives the full variable domain: EAGVVQSPRYKIIEKKQPVAFWCNPISGHNTLYWYLQNLGQGPELLIRYENEEAVDDSQLPKDRFSAERLKGVDSTLKIQPAELGDSAVYLCASSLGVWGLIYEQYFGPGTRLTVT.

This rearrangement joins TRBV9 to TRBJ2-7, with 13 bases fitting TRBD2. Unmatched junction bases numbered 5, after V lost 3 bases and J lost 5 bases. CDR3 size: 15 residues. Germline V lookup: CDR1 SGDLS, CDR2 YYNGEE. CDR3 coding DNA: TGTGCCAGCAGCGGTACTAGCGGGAGGGCCGACGAGCAGTACTTC. Translation gives CASSGTSGRADEQYF. Using reference TRBV9 and TRBJ2-7 for the parts outside the CDR3, the full variable domain is DSGVTQTPKHLITATGQRVTLRCSPRSGDLSVYWYQQSLDQGLQFLIQYYNGEERAKGNILERFSAQQFPDLHSELNLSSLELGDSALYFCASSGTSGRADEQYFGPGTRLTVT.

This sequence joins TRBV11-2 and TRBJ1-4, with no clear D. Germline CDR1 reads SGHAT; CDR2 reads FQNNGV. The CDR3 extends over 14 amino acids. V gave up 2 bases and J gave up 4 bases, with 8 bases separating them. The CDR3 is CASSLRDFNEKLFF. Written as DNA, the CDR3 is TGTGCCAGCAGCTTAAGAGACTTTAATGAAAAACTGTTTTTT.

The chain couples TRBV11-3 to TRBJ2-1; 7 bases are a match to TRBD1. The CDR3 has 18 amino acids. With V trimmed by 2 bases and J by 4 bases, 14 bases remained unmatched. Per germline, CDR1 SGHNT and CDR2 YENEEA. The CDR3 sequence is CASSLNVAGTEKYNEQFF. As DNA, the CDR3 is TGTGCCAGCAGCTTAAATGTGGCCGGGACAGAGAAATACAATGAGCAGTTCTTC.

The chain carries TRBV5-1 and TRBJ1-1; D call uncertain. CDR3 length: 14 residues. Looked up from germline, CDR1 is SGHRS and CDR2 is YFSETQ. The V gene lost 0 bases and the J gene lost 0 bases, with 6 bases spanning the gap. The CDR3 coding sequence is TGCGCCAGCAGCTTGGGGGCCCTGAACACTGAAGCTTTCTTT. Translated, it gives CASSLGALNTEAFF.

The chain carries TRBV4-2 and TRBJ1-1; D not certain. From germline, CDR1 is LGHNA and CDR2 YNFKEQ. The germline V and J ends were trimmed by 0 bases and 11 bases, with 19 bases remaining between them. The CDR3 spans 15 residues. Here the CDR3 DNA reads TGTGCCAGCAGCCAAGATTTAGAGGGATTCTCCGGGGCTTTCTTT. Amino acids: CASSQDLEGFSGAFF.

CDR3: CAWSADRYTDTQYF. CDR3 DNA: TGTGCCTGGAGTGCGGACAGATACACAGATACGCAGTATTTT. The chain recombines TRBV30 with TRBJ2-3, with D possibly matching TRBD1 (6 bases). Germline CDR1 reads GTSNPN; CDR2 reads SVGIG (reference sequence). V gave up 1 base and J gave up 2 bases, with 10 bases separating them. The CDR3 is made up of 14 amino acids.

The sample holds a few counts of this clone. The rearrangement uses TRBV19 and TRBJ1-1; no clear D. The germline V gene encodes CDR1 LNHDA and CDR2 SQIVND (reference sequence). With 0 bases removed from V and 6 bases from J, the gap between germline ends came to 11 bases. This CDR3 region has 14 residues. CDR3 coding DNA: TGTGCCAGTAGTATAGAAGCGGGCTCTGCTGAAGCTTTCTTT. Protein sequence: CASSIEAGSAEAFF.

In its sample, this clone was seen once. V is TRBV16 and J is TRBJ2-3; the match to TRBD2 covers 10 bases. With 4 bases clipped from V and 2 bases from J, the junction kept 6 bases outside the gene matches. The germline gives CDR1 KGHSY, CDR2 FQNENV. The CDR3 length is 16 residues. CDR3 region: CASSPRTSGNTDTQYF. The CDR3 region has the DNA TGTGCCAGCAGCCCAAGGACTAGCGGTAACACAGATACGCAGTATTTT.

The genes are TRBV19 and TRBJ1-5; 7 nucleotides agree with TRBD1. The CDR3 sequence is 17 residues long. Looked up from germline, CDR1 is LNHDA and CDR2 is SQIVND (reference sequence). Unmatched junction bases numbered 13, after V lost 4 bases and J lost 4 bases. CDR3: CASSTLYRDSLNQPQHF. The CDR3 DNA is TGTGCCAGTAGTACTCTCTACCGGGACAGCCTAAATCAGCCCCAGCATTTT.

The chain has TRBV6-4 and TRBJ1-2, with D uncertain. The CDR3 runs to 13 residues. CDR1 and CDR2 from the germline V gene are MRHNA and SNTAGT. V was pared by 0 bases and J by 4 bases, with 6 bases between. CDR3 sequence (DNA): TGTGCCAGCAGTGACTCGGCAGGCTATGGCTACACCTTC. Amino acids: CASSDSAGYGYTF.

CDR3 region: CASRAPGRGDGYTF. In DNA form, the CDR3 reads TGTGCCAGCAGGGCCCCCGGCAGGGGGGATGGCTACACCTTC. The V call is TRBV6-6, the J call TRBJ1-2; 7 bases are shared with TRBD1. CDR3 size: 14 residues. Germline V gene lookup returns CDR1 MNHNY and CDR2 SVGAGI (reference sequence). The junction had 10 bases not matched to a gene; V was cut back by 6 bases and J by 6 bases.

This clone was seen a handful of times. The chain uses TRBV2 and TRBJ2-2, with D tentatively TRBD2 (7 bases). The germline CDR1 and CDR2 sequences are SNHLY and FYNNEI. The germline V and J ends were trimmed by 2 bases and 4 bases, with 17 bases remaining between them. This CDR3 has 17 amino acids. CDR3 amino acids: CASSELRAGALTGELFF. The CDR3 DNA is TGTGCCAGCAGTGAATTAAGGGCGGGGGCCCTCACCGGGGAGCTGTTTTTT.

Only a few counts were recorded for this clone. This specimen includes other DNA sequences encoding the same CDR3. This chain connects TRBV30 to TRBJ2-1; 8 bases match TRBD2. This CDR3 region has 11 residues. V lost 5 bases to trimming and J lost 6 bases; unmatched junction nucleotides: 0. CDR1 is GTSNPN, CDR2 SVGIG, per germline (reference sequence). In nucleotides, the CDR3 is TGTGCCTGGGCGGGGGGCAATGAGCAGTTCTTC. Protein product: CAWAGGNEQFF.

This clone was detected only a few times. This chain links TRBV7-6 with TRBJ1-2; TRBD1 aligns across 8 bases. CDR1 and CDR2 from the germline V gene are SGHVS and FNYEAQ. The CDR3 totals 17 residues. V was clipped by 1 base and J by 3 bases; unmatched bases: 10. CDR3 in amino acids: CASSLERTGRPYYGYTF. As DNA, the CDR3 is TGTGCCAGCAGCTTAGAAAGGACAGGGCGGCCGTACTATGGCTACACCTTC.

This clone was counted a single time. The chain couples TRBV7-6 to TRBJ2-4; the D gene is possibly TRBD1 (5 bases). Germline CDR1 SGHVS, CDR2 FNYEAQ. The CDR3 consists of 13 residues. Trimming took 0 bases from V and 6 from J, leaving 6 bases between them. CDR3: CASSLAQGNIQYF. CDR3 bases: TGTGCCAGCAGCTTAGCCCAGGGAAACATTCAGTACTTC.

The J gene is TRBJ2-7, the V gene TRBV19; 11 positions agree with TRBD2. Germline V lookup: CDR1 LNHDA, CDR2 SQIVND (reference sequence). V lost 8 bases, J lost 6 bases, and 12 bases stayed unmatched. This CDR3 is built from 15 residues. In nucleotides, the CDR3 is TGTGCCAGTGAACCACGAGGACTAGCGGGTAGCGAGCAGTACTTC. This gives the protein CASEPRGLAGSEQYF.

The chain employs TRBV6-4 and TRBJ1-1, with TRBD1 as a possible D gene (5 bases). Trimming left V 9 bases short and J 4 bases short, with 18 bases between. This CDR3 has 14 amino acids. Germline values: CDR1 MRHNA, CDR2 SNTAGT. The CDR3 DNA sequence: TGTGCCAGGGGGGGGGAATCAGGAGGCACTGAAGCTTTCTTT. The encoded protein is CARGGESGGTEAFF.

The J gene is TRBJ1-1, the V gene TRBV30; no clear D. The V and J ends lost 2 bases and 9 bases respectively, with 16 bases between them. CDR3 length: 13 residues. The germline gives CDR1 GTSNPN, CDR2 SVGIG (reference sequence). CDR3 nucleotide sequence: TGTGCCTGGAGTTCTTACATCGGGGTAAAAGCTTTCTTT. Its translation: CAWSSYIGVKAFF.

This clone was seen a handful of times. The chain recombines TRBV27 with TRBJ2-1; the match to TRBD1 covers 7 bases. There are 16 residues in the CDR3. Germline CDR1 is MNHEY and CDR2 is SMNVEV (reference sequence). Unmatched junction bases numbered 9, after V lost 3 bases and J lost 4 bases. DNA for the CDR3: TGTGCCAGCAGTTTCACGAGGGGGCCCCCTTACAATGAGCAGTTCTTC. Translated: CASSFTRGPPYNEQFF.

V is TRBV30 and J is TRBJ1-2; D possibly corresponds to TRBD1 (6 bases). Germline V gives CDR1 GTSNPN, CDR2 SVGIG (reference sequence). CDR3 length equals 12 residues. Trimming stripped 3 bases from V and 7 bases from J, with 12 bases between. Here the CDR3 reads CAWRQGLGGYTF. Here the CDR3 DNA reads TGTGCCTGGAGGCAGGGGTTGGGTGGCTACACCTTC.

The chain links TRBV5-1 to TRBJ2-2; 9 bases align to TRBD2. Germline lookup yields CDR1 SGHRS and CDR2 YFSETQ. The junction had 5 bases not matched to a gene; V was cut back by 3 bases and J by 2 bases. The CDR3 sequence is 16 residues long. The CDR3 DNA follows: TGCGCCAGCAGCTGGATAGCGGGGGCTAACACCGGGGAGCTGTTTTTT. Translation: CASSWIAGANTGELFF.

This chain joins TRBV5-1 and TRBJ1-1, with 7 bases lining up with TRBD1. The V segment lost 4 bases and the J segment 5 bases; nucleotides outside the gene matches: 14. CDR1 is SGHRS, CDR2 YFSETQ, per germline. The CDR3 loop spans 16 amino acids. The CDR3 loop is CASSPPQGLVRTEAFF. The CDR3 nucleotides read TGCGCCAGCAGCCCTCCACAGGGGCTGGTTAGGACTGAAGCTTTCTTT.

CDR3 loop: CASSLIRGYSYEQYF. The CDR3 region has the DNA TGTGCCAGCAGTTTAATCAGGGGGTATTCCTACGAGCAGTACTTC. The V call is TRBV28, the J call TRBJ2-7, with TRBD1 matching 7 bases. Germline V gives CDR1 MDHEN, CDR2 SYDVKM. This CDR3 is 15 amino acids long. Trimming took 2 bases from V and 1 from J; bases not matched to a gene: 5. Supplemented by reference TRBV28 and TRBJ2-7, the full variable domain reads DVKVTQSSRYLVKRTGEKVFLECVQDMDHENMFWYRQDPGLGLRLIYFSYDVKMKEKGDIPEGYSVSREKKERFSLILESASTNQTSMYLCASSLIRGYSYEQYFGPGTRLTVT.

This chain uses TRBV5-1 with TRBJ2-2; D is perhaps TRBD2 (6 bases). Trimming pared 6 bases from V and 7 bases from J, leaving 19 bases between. Germline assignment: CDR1 SGHRS and CDR2 YFSETQ. The length of the CDR3 is 15 residues. The CDR3 reads CASTMFGDSGGELFF. The CDR3 bases are TGCGCCAGCACAATGTTTGGGGACTCGGGCGGGGAGCTGTTTTTT.